The clone carrying this T cell receptor beta chain was detected a few times. This record belongs to a study of T-cell reconstitution after alpha-beta-depleted transplantation in children. The authors prepared the TCRbeta library with unique molecular identifiers. TCRdb re-called the PCR reads through MiXCR, storing one row per CDR3 protein. The table shows roughly 500,000 distinct CDR3 sequences, with 30% to 35% occurring only once. V dropped 4 bases and J dropped 7; count of bases not matched to a gene: 7. CDR3 length: 13 residues. Germline-derived CDR1 and CDR2 are DFQATT and SNEGSKA (reference sequence).

The sequencing used PBMCs from the stem cell graft donor, collected from the stem cell graft. This TCR derives from a human donor who donated a stem cell graft to a child with aplastic anemia. V gene TRBV20-1 combines with J gene TRBJ2-1, with TRBD2 matching over 7 bases. The chain's CDR3 is CSATRAGLNEQFF. CDR3 nucleotide sequence: TGCAGTGCTACGAGAGCGGGACTTAATGAGCAGTTCTTC.